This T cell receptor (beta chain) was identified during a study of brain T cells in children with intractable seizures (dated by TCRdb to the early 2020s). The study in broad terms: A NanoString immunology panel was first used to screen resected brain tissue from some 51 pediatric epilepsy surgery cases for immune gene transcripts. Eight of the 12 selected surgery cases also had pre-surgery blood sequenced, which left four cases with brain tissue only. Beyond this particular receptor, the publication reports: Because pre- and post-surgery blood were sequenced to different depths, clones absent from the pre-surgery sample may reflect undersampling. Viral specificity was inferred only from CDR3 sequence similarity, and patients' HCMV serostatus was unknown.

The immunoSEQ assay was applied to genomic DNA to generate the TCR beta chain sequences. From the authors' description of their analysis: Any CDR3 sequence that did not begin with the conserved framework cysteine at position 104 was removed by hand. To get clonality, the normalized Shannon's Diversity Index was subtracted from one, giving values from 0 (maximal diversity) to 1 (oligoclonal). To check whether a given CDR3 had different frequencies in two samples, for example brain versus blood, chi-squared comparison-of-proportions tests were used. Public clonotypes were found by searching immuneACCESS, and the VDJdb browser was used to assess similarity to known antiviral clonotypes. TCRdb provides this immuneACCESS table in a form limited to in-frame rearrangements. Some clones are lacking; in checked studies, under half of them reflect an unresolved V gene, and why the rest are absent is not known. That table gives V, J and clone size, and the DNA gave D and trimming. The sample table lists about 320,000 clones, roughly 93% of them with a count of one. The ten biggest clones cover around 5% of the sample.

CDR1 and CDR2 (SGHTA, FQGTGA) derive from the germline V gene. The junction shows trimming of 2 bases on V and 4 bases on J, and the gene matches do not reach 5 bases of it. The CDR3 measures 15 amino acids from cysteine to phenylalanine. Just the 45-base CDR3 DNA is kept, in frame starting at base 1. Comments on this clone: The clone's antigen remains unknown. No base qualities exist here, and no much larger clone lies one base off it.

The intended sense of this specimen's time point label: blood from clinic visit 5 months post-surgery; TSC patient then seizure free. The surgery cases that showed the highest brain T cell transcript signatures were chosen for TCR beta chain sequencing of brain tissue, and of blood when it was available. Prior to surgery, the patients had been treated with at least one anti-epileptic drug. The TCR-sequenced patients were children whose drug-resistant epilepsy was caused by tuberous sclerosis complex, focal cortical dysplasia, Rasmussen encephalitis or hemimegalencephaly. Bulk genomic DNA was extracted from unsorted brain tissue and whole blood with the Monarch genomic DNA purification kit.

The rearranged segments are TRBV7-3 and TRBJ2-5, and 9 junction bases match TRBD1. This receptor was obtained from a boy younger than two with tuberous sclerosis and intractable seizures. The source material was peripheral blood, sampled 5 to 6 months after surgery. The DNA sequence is TGTGCCAGCAGCTTAGGGGGACAGGGTGGAGAGACCCAGTACTTC. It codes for CASSLGGQGGETQYF.